Listed below are T cell receptor beta chains from one sample, sequenced in a study of CD8 T cells in ankylosing spondylitis. TCRdb fed the 5' RACE reads into MiXCR, producing one record per CDR3 protein. The data hold 30,000 to 45,000 distinct CDR3 sequences, with over 10% observed a single time. The sequencing input was synovial fluid, either unsorted or a sorted T cell fraction (not recorded which). These receptors originate from a male donor with ankylosing spondylitis. CDR3s include the opening cysteine and the closing phenylalanine or tryptophan. Fields, in order: clone size, D gene, V gene, J gene, CDR3 protein, CDR3 DNA. A D gene is named only where the DNA matches it firmly. A clone size is listed for some rows: how often the clone was seen (once, few, many), or a class if it is expanded.

size: .
D: .
V: TRBV4-1
J: TRBJ2-1
CDR3: CASSQARDRYYNEQFF
DNA: TGCGCCAGCAGCCAAGCCAGGGATCGGTACTACAATGAGCAGTTCTTC

size: .
D: .
V: TRBV11-3
J: TRBJ2-1
CDR3: CASSLGPTAGNEQFF
DNA: TGTGCCAGCAGCTTAGGACCGACGGCGGGGAATGAGCAGTTCTTC

size: many
D: .
V: TRBV20-1
J: TRBJ2-7
CDR3: CSARDVYEQYF
DNA: TGCAGTGCCCGGGACGTCTACGAGCAGTACTTC

size: many
D: .
V: TRBV27
J: TRBJ2-3
CDR3: CASSSTPLGWTDTQYF
DNA: TGTGCCAGCAGTTCTACCCCGCTAGGATGGACAGATACGCAGTATTTT

size: .
D: TRBD1
V: TRBV5-5
J: TRBJ2-7
CDR3: CASGPGTGSYEQYF
DNA: TGTGCCAGCGGCCCTGGGACAGGCTCCTACGAGCAGTACTTC

size: few
D: .
V: TRBV7-9
J: TRBJ2-3
CDR3: CASSLLQGITDTQYF
DNA: TGTGCCAGCAGCCTCCTACAGGGCATTACAGATACGCAGTATTTT

size: .
D: .
V: TRBV24-1
J: TRBJ2-7
CDR3: CATSEADNGYEQYF
DNA: TGTGCCACCAGTGAGGCCGACAACGGGTACGAGCAGTACTTC

size: .
D: .
V: TRBV13
J: TRBJ2-4
CDR3: CASSIYRGAKNIQYF
DNA: TGTGCCAGCAGCATCTACAGAGGAGCCAAAAACATTCAGTACTTC

size: .
D: .
V: TRBV6-2/TRBV6-3
J: TRBJ1-4
CDR3: CASSRTATNEKLFF
DNA: TGTGCCAGCAGTCGGACGGCAACTAATGAAAAACTGTTTTTT

size: .
D: TRBD1
V: TRBV20-1
J: TRBJ1-2
CDR3: CSAQGQASYGYTF
DNA: TGCAGTGCCCAGGGACAGGCGAGCTATGGCTACACCTTC

size: few
D: TRBD2
V: TRBV15
J: TRBJ2-1
CDR3: CATSRTSGSYNEQFF
DNA: TGTGCCACCAGCAGGACTAGCGGCTCCTACAATGAGCAGTTCTTC

size: .
D: .
V: TRBV2
J: TRBJ2-1
CDR3: CASSAQLHLANEQFF
DNA: TGTGCCAGCAGTGCTCAGTTACACCTAGCCAATGAGCAGTTCTTC

size: .
D: .
V: TRBV6-1
J: TRBJ2-7
CDR3: CASSGTGFSYEQYF
DNA: TGTGCCAGCAGTGGAACAGGGTTCTCCTACGAGCAGTACTTC

size: many
D: .
V: TRBV6-2/TRBV6-3
J: TRBJ1-1
CDR3: CASSQTTGYTEAFF
DNA: TGTGCCAGCAGCCAGACGACAGGTTACACTGAAGCTTTCTTT

size: few
D: .
V: TRBV27
J: TRBJ2-1
CDR3: CASSWGRGNEQFF
DNA: TGTGCCAGCAGTTGGGGACGGGGGAATGAGCAGTTCTTC

size: few
D: TRBD2
V: TRBV10-3
J: TRBJ2-2
CDR3: CAISEFLAGGFDTGELFF
DNA: TGTGCCATCAGTGAGTTTCTAGCGGGAGGTTTCGACACCGGGGAGCTGTTTTTT

size: few
D: .
V: TRBV5-6
J: TRBJ1-1
CDR3: CASSLTPTLFMNTEAFF
DNA: TGTGCCAGCAGCTTGACCCCGACACTTTTCATGAACACTGAAGCTTTCTTT

size: many
D: .
V: TRBV9
J: TRBJ2-2
CDR3: CASSVKDGELFF
DNA: TGTGCCAGCAGCGTAAAGGATGGGGAGCTGTTTTTT

size: many
D: TRBD1
V: TRBV11-1
J: TRBJ2-3
CDR3: CASSSSDREPFSSTDTQYF
DNA: TGTGCCAGCAGCTCATCCGACAGGGAACCTTTCTCTAGCACAGATACGCAGTATTTT

size: .
D: TRBD2
V: TRBV6-4
J: TRBJ2-1
CDR3: CASSETSGSYNEQFF
DNA: TGTGCCAGCAGTGAGACTAGCGGGAGCTACAATGAGCAGTTCTTC

size: .
D: TRBD2
V: TRBV4-1
J: TRBJ2-1
CDR3: CASSPSGGWNEQFF
DNA: TGCGCCAGCAGCCCCTCGGGAGGGTGGAATGAGCAGTTCTTC

size: few
D: TRBD1
V: TRBV28
J: TRBJ2-7
CDR3: CASSSLQGAYEQYF
DNA: TGTGCCAGCAGTTCCCTTCAGGGGGCGTACGAGCAGTACTTC

size: .
D: .
V: TRBV6-2/TRBV6-3
J: TRBJ1-2
CDR3: CASSYWTVYGYTF
DNA: TGTGCCAGCAGTTACTGGACGGTTTATGGCTACACCTTC

size: .
D: .
V: TRBV4-3
J: TRBJ1-1
CDR3: CASSLRPGGIAEAFF
DNA: TGCGCCAGCAGCCTCCGCCCGGGGGGCATCGCTGAAGCTTTCTTT

size: .
D: .
V: TRBV9
J: TRBJ2-1
CDR3: CASSDPPTWGMYNEQFF
DNA: TGTGCCAGCAGCGACCCCCCGACATGGGGAATGTACAATGAGCAGTTCTTC

size: many
D: .
V: TRBV28
J: TRBJ2-7
CDR3: CASSISYEQYF
DNA: TGTGCCAGCAGTATCTCCTACGAGCAGTACTTC

size: few
D: .
V: TRBV5-4
J: TRBJ1-1
CDR3: CASSLGQLEAFF
DNA: TGTGCCAGCAGCTTAGGACAGCTTGAAGCTTTCTTT

size: few
D: .
V: TRBV9
J: TRBJ2-1
CDR3: CASSVAGPSYNEQFF
DNA: TGTGCCAGCAGCGTAGCAGGGCCCTCCTACAATGAGCAGTTCTTC

size: few
D: .
V: TRBV5-1
J: TRBJ2-7
CDR3: CASSEVDWYYEQYF
DNA: TGCGCCAGCAGCGAGGTGGACTGGTACTACGAGCAGTACTTC

size: .
D: .
V: TRBV5-6
J: TRBJ2-1
CDR3: CASSAALYNEQFF
DNA: TGTGCCAGCAGCGCGGCTCTCTACAATGAGCAGTTCTTC

size: .
D: TRBD1
V: TRBV7-9
J: TRBJ1-2
CDR3: CASSLEPSGQGFYGYTF
DNA: TGTGCCAGCAGCTTAGAGCCGTCGGGACAGGGGTTCTATGGCTACACCTTC

size: .
D: .
V: TRBV27
J: TRBJ2-1
CDR3: CASRQAPPVNEQFF
DNA: TGTGCCAGCAGACAGGCCCCTCCGGTCAATGAGCAGTTCTTC

size: few
D: .
V: TRBV5-5
J: TRBJ1-1
CDR3: CASSLFLEAAYEAFF
DNA: TGTGCCAGCAGCTTGTTCTTGGAGGCAGCTTATGAAGCTTTCTTT

size: .
D: .
V: TRBV5-4
J: TRBJ2-2
CDR3: CASSSGLTRDRAGELFF
DNA: TGTGCCAGCAGCTCGGGACTGACTAGAGACCGGGCCGGGGAGCTGTTTTTT

size: .
D: TRBD1
V: TRBV11-2
J: TRBJ2-7
CDR3: CASTPGDRDYEQYF
DNA: TGTGCCAGCACCCCCGGGGACAGGGACTACGAGCAGTACTTC

size: many
D: .
V: TRBV15
J: TRBJ2-5
CDR3: CATSRERLAPKF
DNA: TGTGCCACCAGCAGAGAACGGCTGGCACCAAAGTTC

size: few
D: TRBD2
V: TRBV28
J: TRBJ2-3
CDR3: CASSEREGEVDTQYF
DNA: TGTGCCAGCAGTGAGCGGGAGGGGGAAGTAGATACGCAGTATTTT

size: .
D: TRBD2
V: TRBV27
J: TRBJ2-1
CDR3: CASSQGTSGRLNEQFF
DNA: TGTGCCAGCAGTCAGGGGACTAGCGGGAGGCTCAATGAGCAGTTCTTC

size: .
D: TRBD1
V: TRBV7-2
J: TRBJ1-3
CDR3: CASSQDRWSGNTIYF
DNA: TGTGCCAGCAGCCAGGACAGGTGGTCTGGAAACACCATATATTTT

size: few
D: TRBD1
V: TRBV7-9
J: TRBJ1-1
CDR3: CASSLATGDPNTEAFF
DNA: TGTGCCAGCAGCTTAGCTACAGGGGACCCAAACACTGAAGCTTTCTTT

size: few
D: .
V: TRBV7-6
J: TRBJ2-1
CDR3: CASSLLTGGVYNEQFF
DNA: TGTGCCAGCAGCTTATTAACTGGGGGCGTCTACAATGAGCAGTTCTTC

size: many
D: .
V: TRBV21-1
J: TRBJ1-2
CDR3: CASSITYQQANYGYTF
DNA: TGTGCCAGCAGCATCACGTACCAGCAAGCTAACTATGGCTACACCTTC

size: .
D: .
V: TRBV10-3
J: TRBJ2-7
CDR3: CAILSENIPYEQYF
DNA: TGTGCCATCCTATCTGAGAACATTCCCTACGAGCAGTACTTC

size: many
D: TRBD1
V: TRBV29-1
J: TRBJ2-1
CDR3: CSVGGLTGSSSYNEQFF
DNA: TGCAGCGTTGGGGGCCTGACAGGGTCGAGCTCCTACAATGAGCAGTTCTTC

size: .
D: TRBD1
V: TRBV5-1
J: TRBJ1-1
CDR3: CASEGQGNTEAFF
DNA: TGCGCCAGCGAGGGACAGGGGAACACTGAAGCTTTCTTT

size: .
D: .
V: TRBV9
J: TRBJ1-5
CDR3: CASSRPGIGQPQHF
DNA: TGTGCCAGCAGCCGCCCCGGGATCGGGCAGCCCCAGCATTTT

size: few
D: TRBD2
V: TRBV5-6
J: TRBJ2-1
CDR3: CASSLALAGEDNEQFF
DNA: TGTGCCAGCAGCTTGGCCTTAGCGGGAGAAGACAATGAGCAGTTCTTC

size: many
D: .
V: TRBV12-3/TRBV12-4
J: TRBJ1-5
CDR3: CASSFVRDIRRNQPQHF
DNA: TGTGCCAGCAGTTTCGTCCGGGACATCCGGAGGAATCAGCCCCAGCATTTT

size: few
D: .
V: TRBV28
J: TRBJ1-3
CDR3: CASSFLRGGPSIGF
DNA: TGTGCCAGCAGTTTCCTTAGGGGGGGACCATCTATTGGCTTT

size: few
D: TRBD2
V: TRBV29-1
J: TRBJ2-2
CDR3: CSAGLAANTGELFF
DNA: TGCAGCGCTGGACTAGCGGCGAACACCGGGGAGCTGTTTTTT

size: few
D: .
V: TRBV6-2/TRBV6-3
J: TRBJ2-5
CDR3: CASSHWTLQETQYF
DNA: TGTGCCAGCAGCCACTGGACCTTACAAGAGACCCAGTACTTC

size: .
D: .
V: TRBV7-9
J: TRBJ2-5
CDR3: CTSSLDRQETQYF
DNA: TGTACCAGCAGCTTAGACCGGCAAGAGACCCAGTACTTC

size: many
D: TRBD1
V: TRBV27
J: TRBJ1-5
CDR3: CASSYGTGMQPQHF
DNA: TGTGCCAGCAGTTACGGGACAGGGATGCAGCCCCAGCATTTT

size: few
D: TRBD1
V: TRBV11-2
J: TRBJ1-5
CDR3: CASSLSRQGARCNQPQHF
DNA: TGTGCCAGCAGCCTAAGCCGACAGGGGGCGAGGTGCAATCAGCCCCAGCATTTT

size: few
D: .
V: TRBV7-3
J: TRBJ2-7
CDR3: CASSLGHGGNYEQYF
DNA: TGTGCCAGCAGCTTGGGCCACGGAGGCAATTACGAGCAGTACTTC

size: few
D: .
V: TRBV25-1
J: TRBJ2-1
CDR3: CASSGPPGVRNEQFF
DNA: TGTGCCAGCAGTGGTCCCCCAGGGGTCCGCAATGAGCAGTTCTTC

size: few
D: .
V: TRBV4-3
J: TRBJ2-3
CDR3: CASSQESQRERTDTQYF
DNA: TGCGCCAGCAGCCAAGAATCACAGAGAGAACGCACAGATACGCAGTATTTT